The next 12 T cell receptor beta chains were all read from a single sample in a study of blood T cells in healthy people across ages. The second PCR ran roughly 6 to 11 cycles with a sample-barcoded 5' primer and J-beta primers. From the 5' RACE reads, TCRdb called clonotypes with MiXCR, one entry per CDR3 protein. The sample has 920,000 or so distinct CDR3 sequences, around 45% seen once; the top ten hold approximately 19%. Sequencing was performed on blood. Receptors were obtained from a woman aged 55-69 years in good health.

This clonotype was detected only a few times. V gene TRBV20-1 combines with J gene TRBJ2-1; 9 bases fit TRBD1. CDR3 length: 11 amino acids. The V and J ends lost 6 bases and 10 bases, in that order; junction bases with no gene match: 4. Germline lookup yields CDR1 DFQATT and CDR2 SNEGSKA (reference sequence). Written as DNA, the CDR3 is TGCAGTGCGCACACAGGGGGCGAGCAGTTCTTC. Protein sequence: CSAHTGGEQFF.

The genes are TRBV2 and TRBJ2-3; TRBD2 aligns across 9 bases. Germline CDR1 reads SNHLY; CDR2 reads FYNNEI. The V and J ends lost 7 bases and 1 base, in that order; junction bases with no gene match: 9. The CDR3 length is 16 residues. The CDR3 sequence is CASTQEAGGGTDTQYF. DNA of the CDR3: TGTGCCAGCACCCAAGAGGCGGGAGGGGGCACAGATACGCAGTATTTT.

The J gene is TRBJ2-1, the V gene TRBV10-3, with 7 bases lining up with TRBD1. The CDR3 length is 12 residues. Germline CDR1 ENHRY, CDR2 SYGVKD. The CDR3 DNA reads as TGTACCACAGGGGATTACTACAATGAGCAGTTCTTC. Its protein product is CTTGDYYNEQFF.

This clonotype has more than one count but fewer than ten. V gene TRBV7-2 combines with J gene TRBJ2-7, with D maybe TRBD2 (5 bases). Germline CDR1 SGHTA, CDR2 FQGNSA. This CDR3 is built from 13 residues. Trimming stripped 1 base from V and 3 bases from J, with 7 bases between. DNA for the CDR3: TGTGCCAGCAGCTTAGTGGGAGTCTACGAGCAGTACTTC. Translating gives CASSLVGVYEQYF.

The chain carries TRBV28 and TRBJ2-7, with 7 bases that match TRBD2. With 6 bases clipped from V and 2 bases from J, the junction kept 10 bases outside the gene matches. CDR1 is MDHEN, CDR2 SYDVKM, per germline. This CDR3 spans 15 amino acids. CDR3 DNA: TGTGCCAGCAGACCCCGGGGGAGGGGCCCCTACGAGCAGTACTTC. This encodes CASRPRGRGPYEQYF. Complete variable domain (other parts from reference TRBV28 and TRBJ2-7): DVKVTQSSRYLVKRTGEKVFLECVQDMDHENMFWYRQDPGLGLRLIYFSYDVKMKEKGDIPEGYSVSREKKERFSLILESASTNQTSMYLCASRPRGRGPYEQYFGPGTRLTVT.

This chain uses TRBV7-3 with TRBJ1-5; the D is unclear. The CDR3 is 15 residues long. Germline values: CDR1 SGHTA, CDR2 FQGTGA. Trimming pared 5 bases from V and 1 base from J, leaving 12 bases between. In DNA form, the CDR3 reads TGTGCCAGCAGCCTACTCCCTGACAGCAATCAGCCCCAGCATTTT. It yields the protein CASSLLPDSNQPQHF.

This sequence joins TRBV5-5 and TRBJ2-7; possible D gene TRBD1, 5 bases. The V end was cut by 1 base, the J end by 2 bases, with 10 bases between. Germline V gene lookup returns CDR1 SGHKS and CDR2 YYEKEE (reference sequence). This CDR3 has 14 amino acids. The CDR3 loop reads CASSLSETAYEQYF. DNA for the CDR3: TGTGCCAGCAGCTTGTCTGAGACAGCCTACGAGCAGTACTTC.

The V call is TRBV6-1, the J call TRBJ2-5, with D perhaps TRBD1 or TRBD2 (6 bases each). V was pared by 7 bases and J by 0 bases, with 15 bases between. The CDR3 has 15 amino acids. Germline V gene lookup returns CDR1 MNHNS and CDR2 SASEGT. CDR3: CASKGGTWYQETQYF. DNA for the CDR3: TGTGCCAGCAAGGGGGGAACATGGTACCAAGAGACCCAGTACTTC.

The V call is TRBV13, the J call TRBJ2-7, with TRBD2 matching 9 bases. CDR1 and CDR2 from the germline V gene are PRHDT and FYEKMQ (reference sequence). The V gene end was trimmed by 5 bases and the J gene end by 0 bases; junction bases not matched to a gene: 8. CDR3 length: 16 residues. CDR3 region: CASSASPSGNSYEQYF. The CDR3 nucleotides read TGTGCCAGCAGCGCCAGCCCTAGCGGGAACTCCTACGAGCAGTACTTC.

This clonotype was counted once. A much more abundant neighbour one base away suggests this may be a read error. The chain employs TRBV6-2 or TRBV6-3 and TRBJ2-7; TRBD1 or TRBD2 may be the D gene (5 bases each). Trimming shortened V by 1 base and J by 5 bases, and 6 bases separated the two germline ends. CDR1 and CDR2 (germline): MNHEY, SVGEGT. There are 12 residues in the CDR3. The CDR3 sequence: CASSYLGHEQYF. The CDR3 nucleotides are TGTGCCAGCAGTTACTTGGGACACGAGCAGTACTTC.

The chain joins TRBV7-2 to TRBJ1-6; possibly TRBD1 for D (6 bases). The CDR3 extends over 15 amino acids. V dropped 4 bases and J dropped 7 bases, with 14 bases sitting between them. Germline CDR1 is SGHTA and CDR2 is FQGNSA. The chain's CDR3 is CASSSPTGSNSPLHF. The CDR3 bases are TGTGCCAGCAGCTCGCCGACAGGCTCGAATTCACCCCTCCACTTT. The variable domain in full, completed from reference TRBV7-2 and TRBJ1-6, reads GAGVSQSPSNKVTEKGKDVELRCDPISGHTALYWYRQSLGQGLEFLIYFQGNSAPDKSGLPSDRFSAERTGGSVSTLTIQRTQQEDSAVYLCASSSPTGSNSPLHFGNGTRLTVT.

The V gene is TRBV6-5, the J gene TRBJ2-7; D may be TRBD2 (5 bases). Trimming removed 10 bases from V and 3 bases from J, with 16 bases in between. Germline CDR1 MNHEY, CDR2 SVGAGI. CDR3 length: 13 residues. The CDR3 protein is CANSLSGIYEQYF. The CDR3 DNA reads as TGTGCCAACAGCTTATCGGGAATCTACGAGCAGTACTTC.